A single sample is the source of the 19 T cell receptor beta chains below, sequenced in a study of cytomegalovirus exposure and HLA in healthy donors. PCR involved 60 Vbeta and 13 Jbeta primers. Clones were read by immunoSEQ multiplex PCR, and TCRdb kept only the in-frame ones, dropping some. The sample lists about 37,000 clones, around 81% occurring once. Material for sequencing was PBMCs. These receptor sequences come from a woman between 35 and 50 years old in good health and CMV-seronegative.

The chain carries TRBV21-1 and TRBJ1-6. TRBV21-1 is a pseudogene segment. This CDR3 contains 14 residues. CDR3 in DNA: TGTGCCAGCAGGTATAGGAGGACTAATTCACCCCTCCACTTT. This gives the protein CASRYRRTNSPLHF.

This CDR3 is CASSPQALLNEKLFF. The DNA for the CDR3 is TGTGCCAGCAGCCCCCAGGCGTTACTTAATGAAAAACTGTTTTTT. This chain connects TRBV7-9 to TRBJ1-4; D unresolved. V lost 5 bases and J lost 4, with 14 bases in between. Germline V gene lookup returns CDR1 SEHNR and CDR2 FQNEAQ (reference sequence). The CDR3 is made up of 15 amino acids.

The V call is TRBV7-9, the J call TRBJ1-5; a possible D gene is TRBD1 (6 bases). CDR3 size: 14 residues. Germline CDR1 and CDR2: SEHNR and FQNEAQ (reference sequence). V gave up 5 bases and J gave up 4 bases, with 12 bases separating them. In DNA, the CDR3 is TGTGCCAGCAGCCTGAAGGGGGAGAATCAGCCCCAGCATTTT. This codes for CASSLKGENQPQHF.

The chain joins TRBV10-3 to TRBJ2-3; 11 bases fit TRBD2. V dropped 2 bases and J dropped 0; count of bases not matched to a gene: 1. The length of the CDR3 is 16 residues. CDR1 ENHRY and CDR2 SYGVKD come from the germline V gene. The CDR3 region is CAISEGLAGSTDTQYF. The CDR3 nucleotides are TGTGCCATCAGTGAGGGACTAGCGGGTAGCACAGATACGCAGTATTTT.

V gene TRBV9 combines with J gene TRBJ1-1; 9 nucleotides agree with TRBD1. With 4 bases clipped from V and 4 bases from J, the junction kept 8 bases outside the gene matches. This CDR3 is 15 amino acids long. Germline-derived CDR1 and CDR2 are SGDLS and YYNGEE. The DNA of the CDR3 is TGTGCCAGCAGCTCTGAGGGACAGGGAGGCACTGAAGCTTTCTTT. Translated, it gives CASSSEGQGGTEAFF.

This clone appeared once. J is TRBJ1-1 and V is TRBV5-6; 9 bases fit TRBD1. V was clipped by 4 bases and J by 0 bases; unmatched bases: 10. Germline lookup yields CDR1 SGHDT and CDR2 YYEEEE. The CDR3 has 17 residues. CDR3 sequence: CASSLPGQGRVNTEAFF. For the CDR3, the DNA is TGTGCCAGCAGCCTTCCGGGACAGGGTAGAGTGAACACTGAAGCTTTCTTT. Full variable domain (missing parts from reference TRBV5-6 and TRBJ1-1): DAGVTQSPTHLIKTRGQQVTLRCSPKSGHDTVSWYQQALGQGPQFIFQYYEEEERQRGNFPDRFSGHQFPNYSSELNVNALLLGDSALYLCASSLPGQGRVNTEAFFGQGTRLTVV.

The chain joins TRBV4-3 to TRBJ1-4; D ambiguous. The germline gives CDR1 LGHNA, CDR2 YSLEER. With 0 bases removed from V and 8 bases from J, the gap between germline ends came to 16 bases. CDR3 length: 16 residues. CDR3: CASSQDSEGLGEKLFF. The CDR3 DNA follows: TGCGCCAGCAGCCAAGATTCGGAGGGTCTAGGAGAAAAACTGTTTTTT.

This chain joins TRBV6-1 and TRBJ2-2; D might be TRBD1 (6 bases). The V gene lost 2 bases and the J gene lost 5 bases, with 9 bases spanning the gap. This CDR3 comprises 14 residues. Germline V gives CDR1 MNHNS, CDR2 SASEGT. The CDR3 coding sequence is TGTGCCAGCAGTGAACCAGGGGTGACCGGGGAGCTGTTTTTT. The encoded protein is CASSEPGVTGELFF.

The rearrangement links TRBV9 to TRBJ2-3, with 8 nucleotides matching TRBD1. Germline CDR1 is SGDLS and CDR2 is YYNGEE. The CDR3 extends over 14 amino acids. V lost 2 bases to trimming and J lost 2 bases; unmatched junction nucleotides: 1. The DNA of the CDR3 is TGTGCCAGCAGCGTGGGACAGGCCACAGATACGCAGTATTTT. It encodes CASSVGQATDTQYF.

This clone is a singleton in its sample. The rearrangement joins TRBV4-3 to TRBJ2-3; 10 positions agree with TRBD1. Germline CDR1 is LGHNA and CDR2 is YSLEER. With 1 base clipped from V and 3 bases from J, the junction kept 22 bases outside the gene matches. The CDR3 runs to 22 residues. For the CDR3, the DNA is TGCGCCAGCAGCCAAGGGGGTATGGGGACAGGGGCTTCCCTACCCTTAACAGATACGCAGTATTTT. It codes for CASSQGGMGTGASLPLTDTQYF.

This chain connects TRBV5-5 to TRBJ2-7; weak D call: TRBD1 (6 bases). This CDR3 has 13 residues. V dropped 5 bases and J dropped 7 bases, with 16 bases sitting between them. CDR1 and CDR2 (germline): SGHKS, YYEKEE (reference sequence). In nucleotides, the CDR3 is TGTGCCAGCAGTAACCTAGGGGGTCGTGAGCAGTACTTC. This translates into CASSNLGGREQYF.

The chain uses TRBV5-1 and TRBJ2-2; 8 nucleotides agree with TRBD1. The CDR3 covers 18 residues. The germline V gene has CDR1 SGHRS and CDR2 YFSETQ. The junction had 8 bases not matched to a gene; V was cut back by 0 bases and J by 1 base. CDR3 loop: CASSLAFTGTGNTGELFF. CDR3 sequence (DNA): TGCGCCAGCAGCTTGGCCTTTACCGGGACAGGGAACACCGGGGAGCTGTTTTTT. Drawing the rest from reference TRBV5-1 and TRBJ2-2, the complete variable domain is KAGVTQTPRYLIKTRGQQVTLSCSPISGHRSVSWYQQTPGQGLQFLFEYFSETQRNKGNFPGRFSGRQFSNSRSEMNVSTLELGDSALYLCASSLAFTGTGNTGELFFGEGSRLTVL.

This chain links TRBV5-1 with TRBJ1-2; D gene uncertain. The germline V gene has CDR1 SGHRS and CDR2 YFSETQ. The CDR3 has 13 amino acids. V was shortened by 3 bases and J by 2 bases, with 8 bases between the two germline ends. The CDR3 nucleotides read TGCGCCAGCAGCTCCACAACGAACTATGGCTACACCTTC. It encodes CASSSTTNYGYTF.

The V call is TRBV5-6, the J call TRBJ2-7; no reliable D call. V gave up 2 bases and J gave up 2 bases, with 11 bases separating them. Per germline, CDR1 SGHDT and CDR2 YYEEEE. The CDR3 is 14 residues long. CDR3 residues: CASSLYAPPYEQYF. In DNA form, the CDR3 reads TGTGCCAGCAGCTTATACGCGCCTCCCTACGAGCAGTACTTC.

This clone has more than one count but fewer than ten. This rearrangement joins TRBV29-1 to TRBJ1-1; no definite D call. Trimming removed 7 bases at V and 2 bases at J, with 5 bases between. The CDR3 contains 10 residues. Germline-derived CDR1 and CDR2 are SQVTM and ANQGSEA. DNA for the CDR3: TGCAGCGCATCCAACACTGAAGCTTTCTTT. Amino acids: CSASNTEAFF.

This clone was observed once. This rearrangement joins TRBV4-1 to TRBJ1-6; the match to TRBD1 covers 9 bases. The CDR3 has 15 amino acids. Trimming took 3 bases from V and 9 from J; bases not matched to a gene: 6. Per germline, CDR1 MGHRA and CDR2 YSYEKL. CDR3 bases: TGCGCCAGCAGCCAGCCCCGGGACAGGGCTTCACCCCTCCACTTT. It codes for CASSQPRDRASPLHF.

CDR3 nucleotide sequence: TGTGCCAGCACCCTCACCCCCCAACGGGACTATGGCTACACCTTC. Translated, it gives CASTLTPQRDYGYTF. The V gene is TRBV2, the J gene TRBJ1-2; D remains unclear. Trimming shortened V by 7 bases and J by 3 bases, and 18 bases separated the two germline ends. The CDR3 extends over 15 amino acids. Germline values: CDR1 SNHLY, CDR2 FYNNEI.

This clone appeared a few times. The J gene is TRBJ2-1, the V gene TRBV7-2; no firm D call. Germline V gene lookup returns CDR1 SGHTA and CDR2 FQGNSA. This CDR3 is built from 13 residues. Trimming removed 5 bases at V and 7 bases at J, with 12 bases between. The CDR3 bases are TGTGCCAGCAGCGGAAAGATCAGGAATGAGCAGTTCTTC. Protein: CASSGKIRNEQFF.

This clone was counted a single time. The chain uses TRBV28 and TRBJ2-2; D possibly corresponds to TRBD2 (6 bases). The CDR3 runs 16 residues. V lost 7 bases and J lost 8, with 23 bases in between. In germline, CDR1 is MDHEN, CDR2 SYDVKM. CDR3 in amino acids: CASNGITLGGAGELFF. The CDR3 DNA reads TGTGCCAGCAATGGGATCACTCTCGGGGGTGCAGGGGAGCTGTTTTTT.